The 27 T cell receptor beta chains in this list originate from one sample, sequenced in a study of T cells after yellow fever vaccination (dated 2019 in TCRdb). This specimen's treatment or condition label, per the study, means: live attenuated yellow fever vaccine strain. Receptor libraries were prepared by 5' RACE. The run used an Illumina HiSeq 2500. In TCRdb, the public reads were trimmed at Q25 with fastp and aligned with MiXCR, with productive beta chains retained. Every entry covers one CDR3 protein and lists the most common genes and DNA from its rows. This sample holds about 160,000 distinct CDR3 sequences; 6.5% to 8.5% were observed only once. Roughly 2.5% of the sample comes from the top ten. Material: CD4+ T cells sorted from PBMCs, obtained less than 6 days after the first yellow fever vaccination. Receptor source: a man in his late teens or twenties who received the YFV17D yellow fever vaccine.

This clonotype was counted between two and nine times. The V gene is TRBV7-3, the J gene TRBJ2-1, with D possibly matching TRBD2 (6 bases). Trimming removed 1 base from V and 4 bases from J, with 11 bases in between. The CDR3 loop spans 15 amino acids. Germline values: CDR1 SGHTA, CDR2 FQGTGA. The CDR3 protein is CASSLSSGLYNEQFF. The DNA of the CDR3 is TGTGCCAGCAGCTTAAGTTCGGGACTTTACAATGAGCAGTTCTTC.

The chain has TRBV7-2 and TRBJ1-2; D remains unclear. The CDR3 is 13 amino acids. CDR1 is SGHTA, CDR2 FQGNSA, per germline. V gave up 3 bases and J gave up 6 bases, with 11 bases separating them. The CDR3 spells CASSFRGFNGYTF. The CDR3 DNA reads as TGTGCCAGCAGCTTTCGGGGTTTCAATGGCTACACCTTC.

There are a few counts of this clonotype. The chain couples TRBV6-2 or TRBV6-3 to TRBJ2-7, with D perhaps TRBD1 (6 bases). Trimming shortened V by 6 bases and J by 4 bases, and 7 bases separated the two germline ends. The germline gives CDR1 MNHEY, CDR2 SVGEGT. The CDR3 is 11 residues long. CDR3 loop: CASRDRYEQYV. The DNA of the CDR3 is TGTGCCAGCAGGGACAGATACGAGCAGTACGTC.

This chain links TRBV20-1 with TRBJ1-5; possibly TRBD1 for D (6 bases). The CDR3 length is 15 residues. V was trimmed by 6 bases and J by 0 bases, leaving 15 bases between them. Per the germline V gene, CDR1 is DFQATT and CDR2 is SNEGSKA (reference sequence). CDR3 loop: CSAMGRGYSNQPQHF. Here the CDR3 DNA reads TGCAGTGCCATGGGCAGGGGATATAGCAATCAGCCCCAGCATTTT.

The genes are TRBV18 and TRBJ1-3; the D gene is possibly TRBD1 (6 bases). Germline-derived CDR1 and CDR2 are KGHSH and LQKENI. Trimming stripped 7 bases from V and 0 bases from J, with 7 bases between. The CDR3 contains 13 residues. The DNA for the CDR3 is TGTGCCAGCTTGGACAGCTCTGGAAACACCATATATTTT. It yields the protein CASLDSSGNTIYF.

This clonotype was detected many times. The genes are TRBV12-3 or TRBV12-4 and TRBJ2-7, with 7 nucleotides matching TRBD2. With V trimmed by 3 bases and J by 8 bases, 4 bases remained unmatched. This CDR3 region has 12 residues. In nucleotides, the CDR3 is TGTGCCAGCAGTTTGGGGGGGGTTCAGCAGTACTTC. Encoded protein: CASSLGGVQQYF.

This clonotype was counted ten times or more. The V gene is TRBV7-2, the J gene TRBJ2-7, with D possibly being TRBD1 or TRBD2 (6 bases each). This CDR3 is 14 amino acids long. V was cut by 8 bases and J by 3 bases, with 17 bases left in between. CDR1 is SGHTA, CDR2 FQGNSA, per germline. The CDR3 DNA follows: TGTGCCAGCTCCCACCGGGGGCAGATCTACGAGCAGTACTTC. This encodes CASSHRGQIYEQYF.

This clonotype was picked up many times. The rearrangement links TRBV4-1 to TRBJ1-6; TRBD1 matches 11 bases. Germline V gene data show CDR1 as MGHRA and CDR2 as YSYEKL. J lost 7 bases, V lost 0 bases, and 5 bases had no gene match. This CDR3 comprises 17 residues. The CDR3 DNA is TGCGCCAGCAGCCAAGACCGGGGACAGGGGGAGAATTCACCCCTCCACTTT. As protein: CASSQDRGQGENSPLHF.

The J gene is TRBJ1-6, the V gene TRBV5-1; 8 bases agree with TRBD1. Germline CDR1 reads SGHRS; CDR2 reads YFSETQ. This CDR3 comprises 15 residues. The V and J ends lost 0 bases and 7 bases, in that order; junction bases with no gene match: 3. The CDR3 loop reads CASSLAGQGNSPLHF. CDR3 in DNA: TGCGCCAGCAGCTTGGCCGGACAGGGAAATTCACCCCTCCACTTT. Supplemented by reference TRBV5-1 and TRBJ1-6, the full variable domain reads KAGVTQTPRYLIKTRGQQVTLSCSPISGHRSVSWYQQTPGQGLQFLFEYFSETQRNKGNFPGRFSGRQFSNSRSEMNVSTLELGDSALYLCASSLAGQGNSPLHFGNGTRLTVT.

This clonotype was found a few times. The V gene is TRBV18, the J gene TRBJ2-5; TRBD1 agrees at 8 bases. Germline CDR1 is KGHSH and CDR2 is LQKENI. The V and J ends lost 1 base and 5 bases, in that order; junction bases with no gene match: 6. This CDR3 spans 15 amino acids. CDR3 residues: CASSPRGQGAETQYF. The CDR3 DNA is TGTGCCAGCTCACCACGTGGACAGGGCGCGGAGACCCAGTACTTC.

Note on this clonotype: This may be a read error: a much more frequent sequence differs by one nucleotide. The chain has TRBV3-1 and TRBJ2-5; 12 bases are shared with TRBD2. This CDR3 spans 14 amino acids. Germline CDR1 reads LGHDT; CDR2 reads YNNKEL (reference sequence). V lost 5 bases and J lost 5; bases outside the gene matches: 3. The CDR3 sequence is CASSTSGGHETQYF. CDR3 in DNA: TGTGCCAGCAGCACTAGCGGGGGGCACGAGACCCAGTACTTC.

Note on this clonotype: Being one base from a much bigger clone, this may be a read error. This chain links TRBV10-3 with TRBJ1-2; D is unresolved. Trimming left V 3 bases short and J 8 bases short, with 13 bases between. CDR1 ENHRY and CDR2 SYGVKD come from the germline V gene. This CDR3 region has 13 residues. For the CDR3, the DNA is TGTGCCATCAGTGACATCCTCGTGGGGGGCTACACCTTC. This encodes CAISDILVGGYTF.

The chain combines TRBV12-3 or TRBV12-4 with TRBJ1-6, with D unresolved. Trimming took 3 bases from V and 0 from J, leaving 6 bases between them. The CDR3 spans 15 residues. The CDR3 DNA reads as TGTGCCAGCAGTTTTCGGAGCTCCTATAATTCACCCCTCCACTTT. Encoded protein: CASSFRSSYNSPLHF.

This clonotype was recorded at least ten times. This chain connects TRBV7-2 to TRBJ1-1, with TRBD1 matching 9 bases. Germline V lookup: CDR1 SGHTA, CDR2 FQGNSA. The CDR3 has 14 amino acids. After removal of 5 bases from V and 7 bases from J, the junction contained 8 bases not matched to a gene. In DNA, the CDR3 is TGTGCCAGCAGCACCAGACAGGGGGAGGTTGAAGCTTTCTTT. Encoded protein: CASSTRQGEVEAFF. Variable domain in full (rest from reference TRBV7-2 and TRBJ1-1): GAGVSQSPSNKVTEKGKDVELRCDPISGHTALYWYRQSLGQGLEFLIYFQGNSAPDKSGLPSDRFSAERTGGSVSTLTIQRTQQEDSAVYLCASSTRQGEVEAFFGQGTRLTVV.

The CDR3: CASSQPMTSGGDYNEQFF. CDR3 nucleotides: TGTGCCAGCAGCCAACCGATGACTAGCGGGGGTGACTACAATGAGCAGTTCTTC. The J gene is TRBJ2-1, the V gene TRBV4-2, with 12 positions matching TRBD2. Germline V gene data show CDR1 as LGHNA and CDR2 as YNFKEQ. With 2 bases clipped from V and 3 bases from J, the junction kept 8 bases outside the gene matches. This CDR3 contains 18 residues.

The chain links TRBV12-3 or TRBV12-4 to TRBJ1-1; 7 nucleotides line up with TRBD1. The V and J ends lost 5 bases and 1 base, in that order; junction bases with no gene match: 7. The CDR3 sequence is 15 residues long. The CDR3 region has the DNA TGTGCCAGCAGTCCAACACAGGGGAGGAACACTGAAGCTTTCTTT. Translated: CASSPTQGRNTEAFF.

This clonotype was observed once. The junction departs from the called germline gene at one end, perhaps through a read error. The rearrangement joins TRBV11-3 to TRBJ2-3; D remains ambiguous. Per the germline V gene, CDR1 is SGHNT and CDR2 is YENEEA. This CDR3 has 15 amino acids. The CDR3 region has the DNA TGTGCCAGCAGCTTGGCGTCGGATAGCATAGATACGCAGTATTTT. Its protein is CASSLASDSIDTQYF.

Of note for this clonotype: This may stem from a read error, because a much larger clone lies one nucleotide away. The genes are TRBV29-1 and TRBJ2-1; TRBD2 matches 7 bases. The CDR3 is made up of 15 amino acids. Germline CDR1 SQVTM, CDR2 ANQGSEA. The DNA for the CDR3 is TGCAACGTGAGCCTGGGGGGGAACTCTTACAATGAGCAGTTCTTC. Residues: CNVSLGGNSYNEQFF.

This clonotype was observed at least ten times. The CDR3 here is CASAATPGDEQFF. In DNA form, the CDR3 reads TGTGCCAGCGCGGCGACTCCGGGGGATGAGCAGTTCTTC. J is TRBJ2-1 and V is TRBV6-2 or TRBV6-3; the D gene is possibly TRBD2 (6 bases). V was cut by 8 bases and J by 8 bases, with 16 bases left in between. The CDR3 is 13 residues long. The germline V gene has CDR1 MNHEY and CDR2 SVGEGT.

This clonotype occurred many times. V usage is TRBV2 and J usage is TRBJ2-7, with D possibly being TRBD1 or TRBD2 (6 bases each). The CDR3 runs to 14 residues. The germline V gene has CDR1 SNHLY and CDR2 FYNNEI. Trimming took off 1 base at V and 8 bases at J, with 15 bases between the two ends. Here the CDR3 reads CASSEGGARGQQYV. In DNA, the CDR3 is TGTGCCAGCAGTGAAGGGGGGGCGAGGGGCCAGCAGTACGTC.

This clonotype was detected only a few times. The chain links TRBV5-6 to TRBJ1-5; 8 bases agree with TRBD1. This CDR3 region has 17 residues. Looked up from germline, CDR1 is SGHDT and CDR2 is YYEEEE. V shed 2 bases, J shed 4 bases, and the junction held 11 bases outside the gene matches. The CDR3 bases are TGTGCCAGCAGCTTCAGACAGGGGCGATGGTCAAATCAGCCCCAGCATTTT. Its translation is CASSFRQGRWSNQPQHF. Filled out from reference TRBV5-6 and TRBJ1-5, the complete variable domain reads DAGVTQSPTHLIKTRGQQVTLRCSPKSGHDTVSWYQQALGQGPQFIFQYYEEEERQRGNFPDRFSGHQFPNYSSELNVNALLLGDSALYLCASSFRQGRWSNQPQHFGDGTRLSIL.

This clonotype was observed a single time. Since a much larger clone is just one base distant, this may be a read error. V is TRBV24-1 and J is TRBJ2-3; D is unclear. The CDR3 loop spans 12 amino acids. Germline CDR1 and CDR2: KGHDR and SFDVKD. This CDR3 is CATSDRADTHYF. The CDR3 DNA is TGTGCCACCAGTGATAGGGCAGATACGCATTATTTT.

The chain joins TRBV29-1 to TRBJ1-6; 10 bases agree with TRBD1. Trimming took 8 bases from V and 7 from J; bases not matched to a gene: 5. Per germline, CDR1 SQVTM and CDR2 ANQGSEA. This CDR3 is built from 13 residues. CDR3 region: CSIRQGANSPLHF. The CDR3 nucleotides read TGCAGCATACGACAGGGGGCGAATTCACCCCTCCACTTT.

V is TRBV11-3 and J is TRBJ2-1, with D perhaps matching TRBD2 (6 bases). Trimming took 5 bases from V and 4 from J, leaving 21 bases between them. CDR3 size: 17 residues. In germline, CDR1 is SGHNT, CDR2 YENEEA. The CDR3 is CASSEGRGGVLYNEQFF. CDR3 bases: TGTGCCAGCAGCGAAGGACGGGGCGGGGTGCTGTACAATGAGCAGTTCTTC.

Note on this clonotype: At one end the junction does not follow the germline gene, possibly because of a read error. The chain recombines TRBV12-3 or TRBV12-4 with TRBJ2-2; D is possibly TRBD1 (6 bases). This CDR3 contains 15 residues. The CDR3 here is CASSLRGKPTGEQFF. In DNA form, the CDR3 reads TGTGCCAGCAGTTTGAGGGGGAAGCCCACCGGGGAGCAGTTTTTT.

The V gene is TRBV5-1, the J gene TRBJ2-6, with D possibly TRBD1 on 5 matching bases. V was pared by 3 bases and J by 0 bases, with 13 bases between. The CDR3 has 17 residues. The germline V gene encodes CDR1 SGHRS and CDR2 YFSETQ. In nucleotides, the CDR3 is TGCGCCAGCAGCTCCGACCCACAGGTCTCTGGGGCCAACGTCCTGACTTTC. Its translation is CASSSDPQVSGANVLTF.

This clonotype was observed many times. V gene TRBV12-3 or TRBV12-4 combines with J gene TRBJ1-2; D ambiguous. This CDR3 comprises 12 residues. Trimming removed 5 bases from V and 4 bases from J, with 8 bases in between. The CDR3 region has the DNA TGTGCCAGCAGTCTCGAGGGCTATGGCTACACCTTC. Protein product: CASSLEGYGYTF.